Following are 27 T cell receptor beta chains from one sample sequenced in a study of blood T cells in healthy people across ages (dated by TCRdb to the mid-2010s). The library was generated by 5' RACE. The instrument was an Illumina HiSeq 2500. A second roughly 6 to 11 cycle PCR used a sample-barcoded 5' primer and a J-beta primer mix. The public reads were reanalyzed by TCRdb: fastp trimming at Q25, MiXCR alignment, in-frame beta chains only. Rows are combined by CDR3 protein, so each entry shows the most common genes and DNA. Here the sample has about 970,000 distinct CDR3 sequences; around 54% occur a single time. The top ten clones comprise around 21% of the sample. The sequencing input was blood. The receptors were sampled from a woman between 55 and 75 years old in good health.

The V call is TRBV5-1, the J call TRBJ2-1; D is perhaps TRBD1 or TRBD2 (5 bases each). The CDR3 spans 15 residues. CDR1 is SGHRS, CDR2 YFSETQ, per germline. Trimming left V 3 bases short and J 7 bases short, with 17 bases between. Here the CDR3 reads CASSSKASGGNEQFF. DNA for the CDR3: TGCGCCAGCAGCTCGAAGGCCTCTGGGGGTAATGAGCAGTTCTTC.

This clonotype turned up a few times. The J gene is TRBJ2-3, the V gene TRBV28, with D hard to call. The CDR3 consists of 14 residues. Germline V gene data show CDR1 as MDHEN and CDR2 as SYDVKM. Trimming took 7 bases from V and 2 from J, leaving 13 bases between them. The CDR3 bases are TGTGCCAGCATTAAGCGACTCAACACAGATACGCAGTATTTT. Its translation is CASIKRLNTDTQYF.

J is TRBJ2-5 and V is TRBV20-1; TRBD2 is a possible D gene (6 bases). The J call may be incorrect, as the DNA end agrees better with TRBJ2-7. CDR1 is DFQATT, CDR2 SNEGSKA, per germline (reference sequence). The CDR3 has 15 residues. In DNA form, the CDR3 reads TGCAGTGCTAGTCCGATTAGCGGAGATCTTAACGAGCAGTACTTC. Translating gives CSASPISGDLNEQYF.

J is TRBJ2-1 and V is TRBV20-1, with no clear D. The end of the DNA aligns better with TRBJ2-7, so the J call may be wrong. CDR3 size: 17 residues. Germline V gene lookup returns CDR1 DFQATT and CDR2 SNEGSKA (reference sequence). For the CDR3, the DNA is TGCAGTGCTAGAGATACCCTTGGATCGGTTACTCCCTACGAGCAGTACTTC. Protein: CSARDTLGSVTPYEQYF.

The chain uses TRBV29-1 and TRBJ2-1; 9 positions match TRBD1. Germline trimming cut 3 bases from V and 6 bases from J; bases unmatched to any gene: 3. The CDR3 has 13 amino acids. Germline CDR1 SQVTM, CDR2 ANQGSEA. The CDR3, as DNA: TGCAGCGTTGACGGGACAGGGTCCAATGAGCAGTTCTTC. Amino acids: CSVDGTGSNEQFF.

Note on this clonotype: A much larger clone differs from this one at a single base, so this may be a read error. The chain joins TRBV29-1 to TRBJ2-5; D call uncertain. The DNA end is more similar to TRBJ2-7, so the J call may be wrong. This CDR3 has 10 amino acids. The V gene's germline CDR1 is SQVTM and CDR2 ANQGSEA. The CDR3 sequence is CSVYSDEQYF. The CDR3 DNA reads TGCAGCGTTTACAGCGACGAGCAGTACTTC.

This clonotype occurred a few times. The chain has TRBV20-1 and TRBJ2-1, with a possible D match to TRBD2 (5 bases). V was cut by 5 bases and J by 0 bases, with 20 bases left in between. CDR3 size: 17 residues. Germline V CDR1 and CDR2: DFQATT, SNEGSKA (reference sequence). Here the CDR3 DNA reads TGCAGTGCTCCCGTCGTTGGGAGCGGTAGCTCCTACAATGAGCAGTTCTTC. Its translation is CSAPVVGSGSSYNEQFF.

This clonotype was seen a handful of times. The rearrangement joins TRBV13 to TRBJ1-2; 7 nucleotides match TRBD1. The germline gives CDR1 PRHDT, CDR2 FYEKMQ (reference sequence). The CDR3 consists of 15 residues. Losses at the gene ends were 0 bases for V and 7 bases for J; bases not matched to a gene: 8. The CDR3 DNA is TGTGCCAGCAGCTTAGGCCGGAGACAGGGCTTTGGCTACACCTTC. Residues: CASSLGRRQGFGYTF. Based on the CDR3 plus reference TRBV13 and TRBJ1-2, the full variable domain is AAGVIQSPRHLIKEKRETATLKCYPIPRHDTVYWYQQGPGQDPQFLISFYEKMQSDKGSIPDRFSAQQFSDYHSELNMSSLELGDSALYFCASSLGRRQGFGYTFGSGTRLTVV.

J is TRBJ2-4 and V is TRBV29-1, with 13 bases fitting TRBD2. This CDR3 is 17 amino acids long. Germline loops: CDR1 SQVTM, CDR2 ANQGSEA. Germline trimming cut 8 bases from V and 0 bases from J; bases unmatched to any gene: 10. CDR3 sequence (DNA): TGCAGCCCGTCCGGGACTAGCGGGACCCTAGCCAAAAACATTCAGTACTTC. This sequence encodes CSPSGTSGTLAKNIQYF.

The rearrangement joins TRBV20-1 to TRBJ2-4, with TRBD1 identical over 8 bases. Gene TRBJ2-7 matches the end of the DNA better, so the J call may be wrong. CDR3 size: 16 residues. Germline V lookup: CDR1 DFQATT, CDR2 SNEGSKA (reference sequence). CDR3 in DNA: TGCAGTGCTAGACCCCGGGACAGGTTCGTCGCCTACGAGCAGTACTTC. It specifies CSARPRDRFVAYEQYF.

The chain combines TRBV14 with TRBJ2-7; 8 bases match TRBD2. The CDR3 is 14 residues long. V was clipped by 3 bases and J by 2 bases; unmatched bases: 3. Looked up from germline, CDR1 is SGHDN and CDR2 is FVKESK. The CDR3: CASSQRGLAYEQYF. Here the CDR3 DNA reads TGTGCCAGCAGCCAGAGGGGACTAGCCTACGAGCAGTACTTC.

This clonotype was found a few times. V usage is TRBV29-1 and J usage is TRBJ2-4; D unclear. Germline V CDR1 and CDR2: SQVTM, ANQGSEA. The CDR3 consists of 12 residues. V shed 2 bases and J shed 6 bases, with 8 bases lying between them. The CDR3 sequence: CSVERTGNIQYF. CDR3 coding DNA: TGCAGCGTTGAAAGGACCGGAAACATTCAGTACTTC.

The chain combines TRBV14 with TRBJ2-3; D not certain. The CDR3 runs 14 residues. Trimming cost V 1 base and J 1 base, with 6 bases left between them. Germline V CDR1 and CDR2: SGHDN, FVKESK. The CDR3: CASSQGYRTDTQYF. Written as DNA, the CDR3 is TGTGCCAGCAGCCAAGGTTACCGCACAGATACGCAGTATTTT.

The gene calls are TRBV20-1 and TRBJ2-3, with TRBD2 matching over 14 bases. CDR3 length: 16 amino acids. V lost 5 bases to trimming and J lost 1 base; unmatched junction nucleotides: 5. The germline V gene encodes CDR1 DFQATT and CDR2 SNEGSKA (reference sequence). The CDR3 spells CSAGTSGSSGTDTQYF. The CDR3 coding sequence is TGCAGTGCTGGGACTAGCGGGAGTTCAGGCACAGATACGCAGTATTTT.

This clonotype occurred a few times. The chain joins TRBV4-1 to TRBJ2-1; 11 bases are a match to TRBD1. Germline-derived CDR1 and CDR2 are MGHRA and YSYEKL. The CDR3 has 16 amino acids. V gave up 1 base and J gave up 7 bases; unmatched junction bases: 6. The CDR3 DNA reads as TGCGCCAGCAGCCAAGGGGGACAGGGGGTCGTGAATGAGCAGTTCTTC. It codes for CASSQGGQGVVNEQFF.

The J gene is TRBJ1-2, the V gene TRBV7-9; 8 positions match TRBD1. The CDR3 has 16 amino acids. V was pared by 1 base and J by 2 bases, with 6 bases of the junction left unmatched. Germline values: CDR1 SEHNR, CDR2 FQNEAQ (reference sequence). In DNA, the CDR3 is TGTGCCAGCAGCTTAGGGACCGGGACAGGAAACTATGGCTACACCTTC. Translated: CASSLGTGTGNYGYTF. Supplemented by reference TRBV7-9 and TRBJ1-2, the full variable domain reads DTGVSQNPRHKITKRGQNVTFRCDPISEHNRLYWYRQTLGQGPEFLTYFQNEAQLEKSRLLSDRFSAERPKGSFSTLEIQRTEQGDSAMYLCASSLGTGTGNYGYTFGSGTRLTVV.

The CDR3 bases are TGTGCCAGCAGCTTGAAGGACACCGGACGGATTAATGAAAAACTGTTTTTT. Translation gives CASSLKDTGRINEKLFF. V is TRBV5-4 and J is TRBJ1-4; the D gene is possibly TRBD1 (5 bases). Germline V CDR1 and CDR2: SGHNT, YYREEE (reference sequence). The CDR3 extends over 17 amino acids. V was pared by 1 base and J by 4 bases, with 17 bases between.

CDR3 region: CATSRDFYGQFF. As DNA, the CDR3 is TGTGCCACCAGCAGAGATTTTTATGGGCAGTTCTTC. The genes are TRBV15 and TRBJ2-1; D unresolved. CDR1 and CDR2 (germline): LNHNV, YYDKDF (reference sequence). The CDR3 consists of 12 residues. Trimming removed 0 bases at V and 12 bases at J, with 9 bases between.

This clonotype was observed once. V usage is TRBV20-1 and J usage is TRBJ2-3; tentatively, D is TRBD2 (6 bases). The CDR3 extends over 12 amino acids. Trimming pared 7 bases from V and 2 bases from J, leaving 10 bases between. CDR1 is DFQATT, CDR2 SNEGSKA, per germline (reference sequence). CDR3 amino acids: CSVPSDTDTQYF. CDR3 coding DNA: TGCAGTGTACCTAGCGACACAGATACGCAGTATTTT.

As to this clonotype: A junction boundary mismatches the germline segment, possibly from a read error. CDR3 loop: CASSLWARENTDAFF. The CDR3 coding sequence is TGTGCCAGCAGTTTATGGGCCAGAGAAAACACTGATGCTTTCTTT. V usage is TRBV27 and J usage is TRBJ1-1; D gene ambiguous. Germline V lookup: CDR1 MNHEY, CDR2 SMNVEV (reference sequence). The CDR3 has 15 amino acids.

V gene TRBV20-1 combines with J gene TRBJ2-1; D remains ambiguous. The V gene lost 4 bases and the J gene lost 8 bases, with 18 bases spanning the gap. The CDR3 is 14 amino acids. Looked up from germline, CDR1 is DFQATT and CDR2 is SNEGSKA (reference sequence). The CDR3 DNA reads TGCAGTGCTACCTGGCGGAATCAAAGGGATGAGCAGTTCTTC. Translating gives CSATWRNQRDEQFF.

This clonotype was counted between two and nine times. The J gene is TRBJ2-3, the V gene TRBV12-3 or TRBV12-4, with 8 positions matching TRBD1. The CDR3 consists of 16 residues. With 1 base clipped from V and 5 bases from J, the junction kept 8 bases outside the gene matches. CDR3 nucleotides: TGTGCCAGCAGTTTAGGGGCAGGGGGCCCGATAGATACGCAGTATTTT. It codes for CASSLGAGGPIDTQYF.

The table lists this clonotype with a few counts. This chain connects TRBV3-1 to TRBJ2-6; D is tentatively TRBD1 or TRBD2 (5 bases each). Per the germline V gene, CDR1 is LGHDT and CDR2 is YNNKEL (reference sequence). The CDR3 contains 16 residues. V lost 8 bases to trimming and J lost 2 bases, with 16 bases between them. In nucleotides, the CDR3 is TGTGCCAGCTCAGATAGGGGAGTAACTGGGGCCAACGTCCTGACTTTC. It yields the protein CASSDRGVTGANVLTF.

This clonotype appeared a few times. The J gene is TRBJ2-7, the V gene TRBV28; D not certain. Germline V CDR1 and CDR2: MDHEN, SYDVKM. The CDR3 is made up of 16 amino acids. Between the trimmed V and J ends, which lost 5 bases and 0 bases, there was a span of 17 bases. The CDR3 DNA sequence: TGTGCCAGCAGTCCCTCCCTAGTTTTAAACTCCTACGAGCAGTACTTC. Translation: CASSPSLVLNSYEQYF.

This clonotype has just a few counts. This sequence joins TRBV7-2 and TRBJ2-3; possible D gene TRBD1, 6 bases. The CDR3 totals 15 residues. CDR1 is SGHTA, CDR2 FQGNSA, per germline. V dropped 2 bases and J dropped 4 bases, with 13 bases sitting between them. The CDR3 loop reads CASSLTGRTSDTQYF. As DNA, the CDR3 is TGTGCCAGCAGCTTAACAGGGCGGACATCAGATACGCAGTATTTT.

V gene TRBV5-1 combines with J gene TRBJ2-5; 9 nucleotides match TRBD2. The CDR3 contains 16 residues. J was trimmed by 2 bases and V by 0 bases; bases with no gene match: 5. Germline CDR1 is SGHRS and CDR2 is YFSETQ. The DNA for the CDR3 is TGCGCCAGCAGCTTGGTATTAGCGGGAGATCAAGAGACCCAGTACTTC. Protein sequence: CASSLVLAGDQETQYF.

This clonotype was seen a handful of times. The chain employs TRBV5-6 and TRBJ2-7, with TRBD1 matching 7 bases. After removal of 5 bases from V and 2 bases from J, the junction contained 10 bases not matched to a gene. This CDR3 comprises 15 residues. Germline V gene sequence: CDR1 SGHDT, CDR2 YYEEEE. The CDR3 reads CASRLTGQGAYEQYF. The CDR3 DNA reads TGTGCCAGCAGACTGACAGGGCAAGGAGCCTACGAGCAGTACTTC.